Listed below are T cell receptor beta chains from one sample, sequenced in a study of cytomegalovirus exposure and HLA in healthy donors. This table comes from immunoSEQ multiplex PCR, and its TCRdb copy is limited to in-frame clones, with some not included. Of fewer than 150,000 clones listed, roughly 78% were seen once; the top ten hold approximately 2.3%. The sample was PBMCs. The source of these receptors is a young man in good health and CMV-seronegative. Each CDR3 is given without its conserved first and last residue. Each record gives: V gene, J gene, CDR3 protein.

V: TRBV2; J: TRBJ1-5; CDR3: ASSGQGAVQPQH
V: TRBV4-1; J: TRBJ2-7; CDR3: ASSQSGESSYEQY
V: TRBV2; J: TRBJ1-2; CDR3: ASSIDSTYGYT
V: TRBV19; J: TRBJ2-5; CDR3: ASSIRGTGGEATQY
V: TRBV28; J: TRBJ2-5; CDR3: ASRRGGGEETQY
V: TRBV28; J: TRBJ2-7; CDR3: ASTHPNRANEQY
V: TRBV30; J: TRBJ1-2; CDR3: AWGVRQGLGYGYT
V: TRBV10-2; J: TRBJ2-6; CDR3: ATQNTGANVLT
V: TRBV30; J: TRBJ1-2; CDR3: AWSVQGGWYGYT
V: TRBV2; J: TRBJ1-4; CDR3: ASSERQNEKLF
V: TRBV2; J: TRBJ1-3; CDR3: ASREGRSSGNTIY
V: TRBV27; J: TRBJ2-5; CDR3: ASSLAGGPETQY
V: TRBV5-4; J: TRBJ2-3; CDR3: ASSHSSTTDTQY
V: TRBV5-4; J: TRBJ2-7; CDR3: ASSLGGTSGRIEQY
V: TRBV25-1; J: TRBJ1-1; CDR3: ASSSGVAEAF
V: TRBV19; J: TRBJ1-1; CDR3: ASSSDRWNTEAF
V: TRBV9; J: TRBJ2-1; CDR3: ASSIGLAGGNEQF
V: TRBV18; J: TRBJ1-5; CDR3: ASSPGQGGQPQH
V: TRBV2; J: TRBJ1-1; CDR3: ASRFETNTEAF
V: TRBV18; J: TRBJ1-3; CDR3: ASSQGQIPGNTIY
V: TRBV6-6; J: TRBJ2-7; CDR3: ASSTAVEQY
V: TRBV2; J: TRBJ2-3; CDR3: ASRANTDTQY
V: TRBV5-1; J: TRBJ2-5; CDR3: ASRLTGYQETQY
V: TRBV4-1; J: TRBJ2-2; CDR3: ASMIAGLTSGAGELF
V: TRBV2; J: TRBJ2-1; CDR3: ASSEALSGRALGSYNEQF
V: TRBV5-1; J: TRBJ2-7; CDR3: ASSFNPGSSYEQY
V: TRBV28; J: TRBJ1-5; CDR3: ASRPGEGDQPQH
V: TRBV5-1; J: TRBJ2-7; CDR3: ASSFGSYEQY
V: TRBV6-1; J: TRBJ1-1; CDR3: ASRVDRVTEAF
V: TRBV18; J: TRBJ2-7; CDR3: ASSPGQGVLEQY
V: TRBV13; J: TRBJ1-6; CDR3: ASSPGEGGNSPLH